Sequencing of this T cell receptor beta chain was carried out in a study of CD8 T cells in Susac syndrome. With random hexamers, roughly 0.5 to 1 ug RNA was reverse transcribed. TCRdb processed the immunoSEQ multiplex PCR reads anew with MiXCR; each CDR3 protein has one entry. The table shows 150,000 or so distinct CDR3 sequences, with around 96% occurring only once. Germline CDR1 and CDR2: SQVTM and ANQGSEA. The CDR3 consists of 13 residues. The V and J ends lost 5 bases and 7 bases, in that order; junction bases with no gene match: 7. The sequence came from a human donor with Susac syndrome. Sequencing was performed on CD4+ T cells from PBMCs. J is TRBJ1-5 and V is TRBV29-1; the match to TRBD1 covers 8 bases. As DNA, the CDR3 is TGCAGCGTTCTGGGGGGGACAGGCCAGCCCCAGCATTTT. This codes for CSVLGGTGQPQHF.